The 10 T cell receptor beta chains given below trace back to one sample, sequenced in a study of blood T cell repertoires in COVID-19. Here immunoSEQ multiplex PCR was the method, and the copy in TCRdb shows in-frame clones only, minus some. The data contain roughly 220,000 clones, approximately 83% of them singletons. Sequenced: peripheral blood. These receptor sequences come from a woman aged 60-70 years with acute or convalescent COVID-19.

This clone showed up just once. The chain carries TRBV5-1 and TRBJ2-7, with a weak D call TRBD1 (6 bases). CDR3 length: 16 amino acids. The V and J ends lost 4 bases and 3 bases respectively, with 20 bases between them. The V gene's germline CDR1 is SGHRS and CDR2 YFSETQ. The CDR3 DNA follows: TGCGCCAGCAGCCAAACGGGGCAGGGGAGAAACTACGAGCAGTACTTC. This translates into CASSQTGQGRNYEQYF.

The chain links TRBV9 to TRBJ1-4, with D possibly being TRBD1 (6 bases). The V gene's germline CDR1 is SGDLS and CDR2 YYNGEE. Trimming took 2 bases from V and 5 from J, leaving 10 bases between them. This CDR3 comprises 14 residues. CDR3 bases: TGTGCCAGCAGCGTGGACAGAGGGAATGAAAAACTGTTTTTT. It codes for CASSVDRGNEKLFF. Combining the CDR3 with reference TRBV9 and TRBJ1-4 gives the whole variable domain DSGVTQTPKHLITATGQRVTLRCSPRSGDLSVYWYQQSLDQGLQFLIQYYNGEERAKGNILERFSAQQFPDLHSELNLSSLELGDSALYFCASSVDRGNEKLFFGSGTQLSVL.

The V and J genes are TRBV6-5 and TRBJ2-5, with D possibly TRBD2 on 5 matching bases. CDR3 length equals 15 residues. The germline V gene encodes CDR1 MNHEY and CDR2 SVGAGI. Between the trimmed V and J ends, which lost 0 bases and 0 bases, there was a span of 8 bases. CDR3 nucleotide sequence: TGTGCCAGCAGTTACTCGACGGGATACCAAGAGACCCAGTACTTC. Protein: CASSYSTGYQETQYF.

This chain links TRBV9 with TRBJ1-2; 9 nucleotides match TRBD1. Germline lookup yields CDR1 SGDLS and CDR2 YYNGEE. V gave up 3 bases and J gave up 2 bases; unmatched junction bases: 5. The CDR3 covers 15 residues. In DNA, the CDR3 is TGTGCCAGCAGCGAGGGACAGGGAAAGAACTATGGCTACACCTTC. Its translation is CASSEGQGKNYGYTF.

This clone showed up just a few times. The chain joins TRBV19 to TRBJ1-1; D is possibly TRBD1 (6 bases). The CDR3 spans 11 residues. The V and J ends lost 6 bases and 9 bases respectively, with 11 bases between them. CDR1 and CDR2 (germline): LNHDA, SQIVND (reference sequence). CDR3 region: CASSPGAKAFF. Written as DNA, the CDR3 is TGTGCCAGTAGCCCAGGGGCGAAAGCTTTCTTT.

CDR3 nucleotides: TGCGCCAGCAGCTTGGGGGACAGGGGGAACACTGAAGCTTTCTTT. Encoded protein: CASSLGDRGNTEAFF. This chain uses TRBV5-1 with TRBJ1-1, with 10 bases identical to TRBD1. This CDR3 has 15 residues. Germline V gene data show CDR1 as SGHRS and CDR2 as YFSETQ. V was pared by 0 bases and J by 1 base, with 0 bases of the junction left unmatched.

The chain joins TRBV27 to TRBJ2-3; no clear D gene. V dropped 6 bases and J dropped 5 bases, with 12 bases sitting between them. Germline CDR1 MNHEY, CDR2 SMNVEV (reference sequence). The CDR3 spans 13 residues. Written as DNA, the CDR3 is TGTGCCAGCAGGACATACGTAGTAGATACGCAGTATTTT. Translated, it gives CASRTYVVDTQYF.

The CDR3 nucleotides are TGTGCCTGGGGCTCAGAGGTCCAAGAGACCCAGTACTTC. It is translated as CAWGSEVQETQYF. The genes are TRBV30 and TRBJ2-5; unclear D gene. This CDR3 comprises 13 residues. CDR1 GTSNPN and CDR2 SVGIG come from the germline V gene (reference sequence). V was shortened by 5 bases and J by 1 base, with 11 bases between the two germline ends.

The rearrangement links TRBV7-6 to TRBJ1-4, with D perhaps TRBD1 (6 bases). Germline loops: CDR1 SGHVS, CDR2 FNYEAQ. There are 14 residues in the CDR3. The V and J ends lost 5 bases and 0 bases respectively, with 7 bases between them. The CDR3 spells CASSPGATNEKLFF. CDR3 nucleotide sequence: TGTGCCAGCAGCCCAGGGGCAACTAATGAAAAACTGTTTTTT.

The rearrangement joins TRBV5-6 to TRBJ1-2; 7 positions match TRBD1. Looked up from germline, CDR1 is SGHDT and CDR2 is YYEEEE. This CDR3 is 14 amino acids long. Unmatched junction bases numbered 6, after V lost 4 bases and J lost 3 bases. The CDR3 region is CASSSDRVDYGYTF. CDR3 nucleotide sequence: TGTGCCAGCAGCAGTGACAGGGTTGACTATGGCTACACCTTC.